These 20 T cell receptor beta chains originate from one sample sequenced in a study of metastatic and nonmetastatic thyroid tumors. MiXCR was used by TCRdb to re-call the PCR reads. Of roughly 40,000 clones listed, approximately 16% were seen once; the top ten hold approximately 3.9%. No patient had received any treatment before thyroid surgery. Material: blood. The origin of the receptors is a female donor with papillary thyroid cancer or a benign thyroid nodule (not recorded which). Some clones in this sample may be carry-over from other donors' samples.

This clone qualifies as medium-sized. The genes are TRBV19 and TRBJ2-7; D unclear. V lost 0 bases, J lost 5 bases, and 11 bases lay in between. Germline CDR1 is LNHDA and CDR2 is SQIVND (reference sequence). The CDR3 length is 14 residues. The CDR3 nucleotides are TGTGCCAGTAGTATAGATCTAGGGCGCGACGAGCAGTACTTC. This codes for CASSIDLGRDEQYF.

This clone was detected ten times or more. The chain's CDR3 is CASSLGGTQQPQHF. CDR3 nucleotides: TGTGCCAGCAGCTTAGGAGGTACTCAGCAGCCCCAGCATTTT. This chain joins TRBV7-9 and TRBJ1-5; D not resolved. The CDR3 runs to 14 residues. CDR1 and CDR2 from the germline V gene are SEHNR and FQNEAQ (reference sequence). The ends were cut back, 1 base at V and 7 bases at J, with 11 bases in the middle.

This clone was seen only a few times. This rearrangement joins TRBV6-5 to TRBJ2-3, with 14 bases aligning to TRBD2. Trimming took 4 bases from V and 2 from J; bases not matched to a gene: 8. The CDR3 is 18 amino acids. Looked up from germline, CDR1 is MNHEY and CDR2 is SVGAGI. CDR3 bases: TGTGCCAGCAGTTTCGGACTAGCGGGAGGCCACGACACAGATACGCAGTATTTT. It encodes CASSFGLAGGHDTDTQYF.

This clone was counted many times. V usage is TRBV6-1 and J usage is TRBJ2-3; 10 nucleotides agree with TRBD1. Trimming took 7 bases from V and 3 from J; bases not matched to a gene: 4. The CDR3 length is 14 residues. Germline assignment: CDR1 MNHNS and CDR2 SASEGT. CDR3 sequence reads: CASKGQGTTDTQYF. The CDR3 DNA follows: TGTGCCAGCAAGGGACAGGGGACGACAGATACGCAGTATTTT.

The chain is built from TRBV6-8 and TRBJ2-7; D gene unclear. The length of the CDR3 is 16 residues. V dropped 9 bases and J dropped 7 bases, with 28 bases sitting between them. Germline-derived CDR1 and CDR2 are MNHGY and SAAAGT. The CDR3 spells CASRAPSGQPHEEQYF. As DNA, the CDR3 is TGTGCCAGTAGAGCTCCGTCCGGGCAGCCCCACGAAGAGCAGTACTTC.

This clone has ten or more counts. The J gene is TRBJ2-7, the V gene TRBV19; TRBD2 might be the D (6 bases). This CDR3 is 17 amino acids long. The ends were cut back, 7 bases at V and 3 bases at J, with 25 bases in the middle. CDR1 is LNHDA, CDR2 SQIVND, per germline (reference sequence). The CDR3 DNA is TGTGCCAGTACCAAAAAACCTCTAGCGTCCCCCCTCTACGAGCAGTACTTC. Its protein is CASTKKPLASPLYEQYF.

This clone rates as medium-sized. The CDR3 loop reads CASSPRGQFWGYTF. CDR3 in DNA: TGTGCCAGCAGTCCCCGGGGCCAGTTCTGGGGCTACACCTTC. The chain recombines TRBV6-1 with TRBJ1-2, with a weak D call TRBD1 (5 bases). Deletions cut 5 bases from V and 8 bases from J, with 18 bases between. This CDR3 has 14 residues. From germline, CDR1 is MNHNS and CDR2 SASEGT.

At least ten counts were recorded for this clone. The rearrangement joins TRBV28 to TRBJ1-1; a weak D match, TRBD1 (6 bases). The V gene lost 5 bases and the J gene lost 8 bases, with 12 bases spanning the gap. This CDR3 has 12 amino acids. The germline V gene has CDR1 MDHEN and CDR2 SYDVKM. CDR3 in DNA: TGTGCCAGCAGTCCTCGACAGGAGGAAGCTTTCTTT. The encoded protein is CASSPRQEEAFF.

Only a few counts were recorded for this clone. One junction end does not reproduce the germline sequence, and a read error may be involved. The gene calls are TRBV6-2 or TRBV6-3 and TRBJ2-7; 9 bases match TRBD2. In germline, CDR1 is MNHEY, CDR2 SVGEGT. The CDR3 is 15 residues long. CDR3 nucleotide sequence: TGCGCCAGCAGTTCCCTGACTAGCGGCTCATACGAGCAGTACTTC. Amino acids: CASSSLTSGSYEQYF.

The chain uses TRBV6-6 and TRBJ2-3; D perhaps matches TRBD2 (6 bases). Germline CDR1 is MNHNY and CDR2 is SVGAGI (reference sequence). Trimming removed 0 bases from V and 7 bases from J, with 14 bases in between. This CDR3 has 15 amino acids. The CDR3 loop is CASSYSIGGGYTQYF. CDR3 DNA: TGTGCCAGCAGTTACTCTATCGGGGGTGGATATACGCAGTATTTT.

This clone turned up a few times. The chain has TRBV11-1 and TRBJ2-1; the match to TRBD1 covers 12 bases. Germline V gene lookup returns CDR1 SGHAT and CDR2 FQDESV (reference sequence). The CDR3 extends over 21 amino acids. Trimming took 2 bases from V and 2 from J; bases not matched to a gene: 16. CDR3 nucleotides: TGTGCCAGCAGCTTACGGTTATCGTCTGGGACAGGGGGCTTCACCTACAATGAGCAGTTCTTC. This translates into CASSLRLSSGTGGFTYNEQFF.

In this sample, this clone is medium-sized. The V call is TRBV12-3 or TRBV12-4, the J call TRBJ2-7; 10 bases match TRBD1. The CDR3 runs to 14 residues. V shed 5 bases, J shed 7 bases, and the junction held 8 bases outside the gene matches. In nucleotides, the CDR3 is TGTGCCAGCAGTCCGACAGGGGGCTCTGGGGAGCAGTACTTC. This gives the protein CASSPTGGSGEQYF.

This clone was seen ten or more times. J is TRBJ2-1 and V is TRBV27, with TRBD1 as a possible D gene (6 bases). CDR3 length: 13 amino acids. Germline V lookup: CDR1 MNHEY, CDR2 SMNVEV (reference sequence). The germline V and J ends were trimmed by 5 bases and 8 bases, with 13 bases remaining between them. CDR3 region: CASSRDIPDEQFF. The DNA of the CDR3 is TGTGCCAGCAGTCGGGACATCCCCGATGAGCAGTTCTTC.

This clone was seen ten or more times. V usage is TRBV7-9 and J usage is TRBJ2-7; perhaps D is TRBD1 or TRBD2 (7 bases each). V lost 5 bases to trimming and J lost 3 bases, with 17 bases between them. CDR1 and CDR2 (germline): SEHNR, FQNEAQ (reference sequence). This CDR3 contains 15 residues. The CDR3 region has the DNA TGTGCCAGCAGCCAGGGGGTAGGGGACTACTACGAGCAGTACTTC. This codes for CASSQGVGDYYEQYF.

In its sample, this clone was seen many times. J is TRBJ1-2 and V is TRBV28; possible D gene TRBD1, 5 bases. CDR3 length: 13 residues. Per the germline V gene, CDR1 is MDHEN and CDR2 is SYDVKM. V was clipped by 4 bases and J by 4 bases, with 10 bases between them. The DNA for the CDR3 is TGTGCCAGCAGTTCAGGGTATGTCTATGGCTACACCTTC. Encoded protein: CASSSGYVYGYTF.

Remarks on this clone: At one end the junction does not follow the germline gene, possibly because of a read error. The J gene is TRBJ2-7, the V gene TRBV5-1; 10 bases match TRBD2. Looked up from germline, CDR1 is SGHRS and CDR2 is YFSETQ. This CDR3 is 15 amino acids long. The CDR3 reads CTSSFTSGTFYEQYF. In DNA form, the CDR3 reads TGCACCAGCAGCTTTACTAGCGGGACTTTCTACGAGCAGTACTTC.

This clone rates as medium-sized. V usage is TRBV27 and J usage is TRBJ1-4; TRBD1 might be the D (6 bases). V lost 5 bases, J lost 8 bases, and 15 bases lay in between. The CDR3 is made up of 14 amino acids. Germline CDR1 and CDR2: MNHEY and SMNVEV (reference sequence). The CDR3 DNA reads as TGTGCCAGCAGTAGAACAGGGCCGCTCGAAAAACTGTTTTTT. The encoded protein is CASSRTGPLEKLFF.

This clone was detected many times. The chain carries TRBV6-4 and TRBJ2-2; D uncertain. CDR1 MRHNA and CDR2 SNTAGT come from the germline V gene. V lost 3 bases to trimming and J lost 1 base, with 3 bases between them. This CDR3 has 13 residues. The CDR3 nucleotides read TGTGCCAGCAGTGAGGGGAACACCGGGGAGCTGTTTTTT. Translated: CASSEGNTGELFF.

This clone was recorded many times. V gene TRBV2 combines with J gene TRBJ2-5; D is possibly TRBD2 (7 bases). Between the trimmed V and J ends, which lost 7 bases and 5 bases, there was a span of 14 bases. Germline V lookup: CDR1 SNHLY, CDR2 FYNNEI. The length of the CDR3 is 13 residues. The CDR3 nucleotides are TGTGCCAGCACCGAGGGGGGGCGGGAGACCCAGTACTTC. It specifies CASTEGGRETQYF.

This clone was counted many times. This specimen includes other DNA sequences encoding the same CDR3. The chain has TRBV5-1 and TRBJ1-2, with 10 nucleotides matching TRBD1. The germline CDR1 and CDR2 sequences are SGHRS and YFSETQ. The V gene end was trimmed by 0 bases and the J gene end by 3 bases; junction bases not matched to a gene: 5. This CDR3 contains 16 residues. The CDR3: CASSLGQGARDYGYTF. The DNA for the CDR3 is TGCGCCAGCAGCTTGGGACAGGGGGCGCGAGACTATGGCTACACCTTC.